This T cell receptor beta chain was profiled in a study of T cells in Graves' hyperthyroidism and ophthalmopathy. In regard to this clonotype: Antigen: not known. Relative to the germline gene, one junction end is altered; a read error may explain this.

TCR beta CDR3 sequences were amplified from RNA transcripts. HTBI primers were used for first-round RT-PCR of the TCR CDR3. One entry per CDR3 protein results from TCRdb running MiXCR on the multiplex PCR reads. This sample has some 400,000 distinct CDR3 sequences, with approximately 13% found just once. The CDR3 is 20 amino acids. Germline V gene data show CDR1 as SGHRS and CDR2 as YFSETQ. Diagnostic assessment was based on clinical symptoms, serum thyroxine and TRAb, thyroid ultrasound and orbital computed tomography. Findings of the study overall: Ophthalmopathy, which appeared later, was predicted by the model a median roughly 6.4 months before onset. Most thyroid clonotypes that were expanded above 0.001 also turned up in blood.

This TCR came from a man between 25 and 39 years old with Graves' hyperthyroidism that later progressed to Graves' ophthalmopathy. The sample consisted of blood. The chain employs TRBV5-1 and TRBJ2-2, with TRBD2 as a possible D gene (5 bases). CDR3 nucleotides: TGCGCCAGCGGCTTGGTGGTGCGCCTGGGGAGTGCTCGGAACACCGGGGAGCTGTTTTTT. This gives the protein CASGLVVRLGSARNTGELFF.